This T cell receptor (beta chain) originates from a study of OX40 agonist ivuxolimab in advanced cancers. The method was immunoSEQ multiplex PCR; TCRdb's version includes in-frame clones alone and lacks a portion of them. The sample lists over 40,000 clones, around 80% occurring once. With baseline, cycle 4 day 1, and cycle 7 day 1 as timepoints, blood was sampled. Germline lookup yields CDR1 MNHEY and CDR2 SVGAGI. This CDR3 has 14 amino acids. The sample was CD4+ or CD8+ T cells sorted from blood, taken in a trial of the OX40 agonist ivuxolimab. The clonotype comes from an adult with an advanced solid tumor such as melanoma, head and neck, liver or kidney cancer. The chain carries TRBV6-5 and TRBJ2-5; 7 nucleotides match TRBD1. The DNA end is more similar to TRBJ2-7, so the J call may be wrong. In DNA, the CDR3 is TGTGCCAGCACCGCCCCGGGACAGACCTACGAGCAGTACTTC. This translates into CASTAPGQTYEQYF.